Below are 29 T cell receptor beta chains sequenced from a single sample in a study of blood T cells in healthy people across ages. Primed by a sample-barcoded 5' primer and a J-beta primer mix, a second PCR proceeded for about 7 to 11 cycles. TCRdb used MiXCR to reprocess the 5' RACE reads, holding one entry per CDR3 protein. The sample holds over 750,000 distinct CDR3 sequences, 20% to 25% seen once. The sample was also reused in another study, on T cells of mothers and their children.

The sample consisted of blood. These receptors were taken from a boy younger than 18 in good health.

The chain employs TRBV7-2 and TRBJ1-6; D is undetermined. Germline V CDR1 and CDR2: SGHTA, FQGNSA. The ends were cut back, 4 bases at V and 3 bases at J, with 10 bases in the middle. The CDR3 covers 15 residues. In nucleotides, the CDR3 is TGTGCCAGCAGCTCGGATTTAGGCTATAATTCACCCCTCCACTTT. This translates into CASSSDLGYNSPLHF. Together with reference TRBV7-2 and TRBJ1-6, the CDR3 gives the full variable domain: GAGVSQSPSNKVTEKGKDVELRCDPISGHTALYWYRQSLGQGLEFLIYFQGNSAPDKSGLPSDRFSAERTGGSVSTLTIQRTQQEDSAVYLCASSSDLGYNSPLHFGNGTRLTVT.

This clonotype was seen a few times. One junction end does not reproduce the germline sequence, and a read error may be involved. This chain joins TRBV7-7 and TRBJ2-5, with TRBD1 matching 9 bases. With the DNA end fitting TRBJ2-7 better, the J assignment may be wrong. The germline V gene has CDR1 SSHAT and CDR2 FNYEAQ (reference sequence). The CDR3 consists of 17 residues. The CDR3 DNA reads TGTGCTAGCAGCTTAGGGACGGCGGGACAGGGATCCTACGAGCAGTACTTC. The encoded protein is CASSLGTAGQGSYEQYF.

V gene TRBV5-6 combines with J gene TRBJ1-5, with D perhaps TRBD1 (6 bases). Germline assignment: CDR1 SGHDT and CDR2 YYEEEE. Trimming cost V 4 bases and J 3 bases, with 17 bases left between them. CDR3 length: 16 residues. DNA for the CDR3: TGTGCCAGCAGCCAGGGGTTATTCGGAGACAATCAGCCCCAGCATTTT. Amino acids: CASSQGLFGDNQPQHF.

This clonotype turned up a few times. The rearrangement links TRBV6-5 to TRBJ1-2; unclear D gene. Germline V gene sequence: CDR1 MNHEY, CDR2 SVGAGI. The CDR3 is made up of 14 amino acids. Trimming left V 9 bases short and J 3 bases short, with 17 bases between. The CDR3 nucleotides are TGTGCCAGTCGACCCTACTTTTACGACTATGGCTACACCTTC. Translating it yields CASRPYFYDYGYTF.

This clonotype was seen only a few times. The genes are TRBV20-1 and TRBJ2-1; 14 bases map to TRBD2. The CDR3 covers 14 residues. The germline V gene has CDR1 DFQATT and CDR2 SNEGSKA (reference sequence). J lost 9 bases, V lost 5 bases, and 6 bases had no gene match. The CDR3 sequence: CSAGTSGSWGEQFF. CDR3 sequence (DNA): TGCAGTGCTGGGACTAGCGGGAGTTGGGGTGAGCAGTTCTTC.

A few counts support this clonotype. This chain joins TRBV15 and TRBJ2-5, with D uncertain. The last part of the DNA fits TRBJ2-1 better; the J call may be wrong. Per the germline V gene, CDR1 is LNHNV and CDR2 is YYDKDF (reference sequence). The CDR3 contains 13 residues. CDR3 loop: CATSRDLGQQQFF. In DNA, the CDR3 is TGTGCCACCAGCAGAGATCTCGGCCAACAGCAGTTCTTC.

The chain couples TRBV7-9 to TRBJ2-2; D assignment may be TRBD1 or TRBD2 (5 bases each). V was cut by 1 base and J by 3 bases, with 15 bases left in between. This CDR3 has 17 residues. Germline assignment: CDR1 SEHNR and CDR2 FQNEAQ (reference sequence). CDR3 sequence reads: CASSLGPTGLDTGELFF. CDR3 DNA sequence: TGTGCCAGCAGCTTAGGCCCTACAGGACTGGACACCGGGGAGCTGTTTTTT. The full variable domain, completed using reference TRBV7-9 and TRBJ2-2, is DTGVSQNPRHKITKRGQNVTFRCDPISEHNRLYWYRQTLGQGPEFLTYFQNEAQLEKSRLLSDRFSAERPKGSFSTLEIQRTEQGDSAMYLCASSLGPTGLDTGELFFGEGSRLTVL.

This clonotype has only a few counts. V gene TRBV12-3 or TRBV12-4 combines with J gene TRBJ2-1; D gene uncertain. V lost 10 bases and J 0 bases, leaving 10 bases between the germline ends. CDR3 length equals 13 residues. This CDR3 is CAKVASSYNEQFF. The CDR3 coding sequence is TGTGCCAAGGTGGCTAGCTCCTACAATGAGCAGTTCTTC.

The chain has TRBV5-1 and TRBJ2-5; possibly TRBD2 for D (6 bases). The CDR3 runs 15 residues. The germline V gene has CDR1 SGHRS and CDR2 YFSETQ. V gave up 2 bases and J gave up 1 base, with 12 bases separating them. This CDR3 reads CASSFDGGVQETQYF. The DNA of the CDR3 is TGCGCCAGCAGCTTCGATGGCGGGGTCCAAGAGACCCAGTACTTC.

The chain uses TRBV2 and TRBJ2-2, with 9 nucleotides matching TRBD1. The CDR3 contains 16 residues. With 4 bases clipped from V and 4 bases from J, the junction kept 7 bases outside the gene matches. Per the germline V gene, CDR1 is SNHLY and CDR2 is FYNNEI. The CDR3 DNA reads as TGTGCCAGCAGTGTCCCCTGGGACAGGGCCACCGGGGAGCTGTTTTTT. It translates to CASSVPWDRATGELFF.

CDR3 sequence (DNA): TGTGCCAGCACCGACGGCGGGGGCACCGGGGAGCTGTTTTTT. This encodes CASTDGGGTGELFF. The V and J genes are TRBV7-9 and TRBJ2-2; 7 positions match TRBD2. Germline V gene data show CDR1 as SEHNR and CDR2 as FQNEAQ (reference sequence). The CDR3 loop spans 14 amino acids. V gave up 7 bases and J gave up 4 bases; unmatched junction bases: 6.

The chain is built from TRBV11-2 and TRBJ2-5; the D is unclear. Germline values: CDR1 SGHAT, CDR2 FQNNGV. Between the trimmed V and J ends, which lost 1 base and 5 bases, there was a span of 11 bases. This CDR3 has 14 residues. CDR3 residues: CASSLATRGETQYF. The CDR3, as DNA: TGTGCCAGCAGCTTAGCCACGCGTGGCGAGACCCAGTACTTC.

The CDR3 coding sequence is TGTGCCAGCAGCTTAGCGCCGTCAATAGGGGGAGAGACCCAGTACTTC. Protein product: CASSLAPSIGGETQYF. The gene calls are TRBV7-8 and TRBJ2-5; perhaps TRBD1 as D (6 bases). The germline V and J ends were trimmed by 0 bases and 4 bases, with 15 bases remaining between them. This CDR3 contains 16 residues. Germline CDR1 is SGHVS and CDR2 is FQNEAQ.

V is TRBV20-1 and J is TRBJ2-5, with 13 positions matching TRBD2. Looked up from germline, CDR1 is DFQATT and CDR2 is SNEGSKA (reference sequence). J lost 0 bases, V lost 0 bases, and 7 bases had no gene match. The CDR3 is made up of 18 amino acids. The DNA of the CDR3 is TGCAGTGCTAGAGATGTCTCGACTAGCGGGGGGTACCAAGAGACCCAGTACTTC. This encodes CSARDVSTSGGYQETQYF.

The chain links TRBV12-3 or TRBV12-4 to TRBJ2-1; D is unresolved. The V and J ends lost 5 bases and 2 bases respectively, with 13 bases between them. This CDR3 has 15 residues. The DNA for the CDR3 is TGTGCCAGCAGTCTCCAGGATTGTCCCTACAATGAGCAGTTCTTC. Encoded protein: CASSLQDCPYNEQFF.

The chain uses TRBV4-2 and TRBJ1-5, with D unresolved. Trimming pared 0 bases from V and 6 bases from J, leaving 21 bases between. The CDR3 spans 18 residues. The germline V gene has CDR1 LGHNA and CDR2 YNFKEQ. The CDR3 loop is CASSQEWVVERRVQPQHF. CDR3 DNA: TGTGCCAGCAGCCAAGAGTGGGTGGTAGAACGGAGGGTTCAGCCCCAGCATTTT.

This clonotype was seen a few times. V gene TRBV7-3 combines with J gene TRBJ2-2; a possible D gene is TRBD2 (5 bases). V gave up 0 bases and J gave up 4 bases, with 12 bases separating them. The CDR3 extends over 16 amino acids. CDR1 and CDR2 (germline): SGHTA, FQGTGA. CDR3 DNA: TGTGCCAGCAGCTTAACCCCCGGGGAGCCCACCGGGGAGCTGTTTTTT. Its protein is CASSLTPGEPTGELFF.

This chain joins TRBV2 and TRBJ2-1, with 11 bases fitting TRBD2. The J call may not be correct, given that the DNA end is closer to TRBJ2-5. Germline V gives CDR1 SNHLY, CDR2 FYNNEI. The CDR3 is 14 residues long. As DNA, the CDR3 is TGTGCCAGCAGGATAGCGGGGGGGCATGAGACCCAGTACTTC. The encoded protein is CASRIAGGHETQYF.

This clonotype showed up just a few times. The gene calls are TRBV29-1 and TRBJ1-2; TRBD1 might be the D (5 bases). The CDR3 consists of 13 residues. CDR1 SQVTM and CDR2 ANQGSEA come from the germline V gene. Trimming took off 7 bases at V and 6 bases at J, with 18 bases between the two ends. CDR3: CSASPREVHGYTF. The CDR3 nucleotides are TGCAGCGCCTCTCCCAGGGAGGTGCATGGCTACACCTTC.

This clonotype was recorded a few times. The CDR3 region is CASSQSGQETQYF. DNA for the CDR3: TGTGCCAGCAGCCAATCCGGCCAAGAGACCCAGTACTTC. The chain joins TRBV4-2 to TRBJ2-5; no reliable D call. The CDR3 length is 13 residues. Trimming stripped 2 bases from V and 1 base from J, with 5 bases between. Germline V lookup: CDR1 LGHNA, CDR2 YNFKEQ.

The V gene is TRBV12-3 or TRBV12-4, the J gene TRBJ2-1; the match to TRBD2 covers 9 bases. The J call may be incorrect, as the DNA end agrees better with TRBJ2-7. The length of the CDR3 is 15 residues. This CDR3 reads CASSLYSGSDYEQYF. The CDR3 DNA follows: TGTGCCAGCAGTCTTTATAGCGGGAGTGACTACGAGCAGTACTTC.

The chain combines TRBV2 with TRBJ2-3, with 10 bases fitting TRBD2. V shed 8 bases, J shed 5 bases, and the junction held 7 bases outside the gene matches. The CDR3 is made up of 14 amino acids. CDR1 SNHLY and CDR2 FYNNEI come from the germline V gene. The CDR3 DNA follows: TGTGCCAGCGCCGGGACTAGCGCCAGAGATACGCAGTATTTT. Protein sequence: CASAGTSARDTQYF. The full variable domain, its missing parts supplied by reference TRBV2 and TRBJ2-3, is EPEVTQTPSHQVTQMGQEVILRCVPISNHLYFYWYRQILGQKVEFLVSFYNNEISEKSEIFDDQFSVERPDGSNFTLKIRSTKLEDSAMYFCASAGTSARDTQYFGPGTRLTVL.

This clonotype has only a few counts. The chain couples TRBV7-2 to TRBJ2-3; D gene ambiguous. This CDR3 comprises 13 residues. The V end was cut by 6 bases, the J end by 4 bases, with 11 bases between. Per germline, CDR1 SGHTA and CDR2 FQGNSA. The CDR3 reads CASSSVSADTQYF. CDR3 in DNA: TGTGCCAGCAGTTCAGTTTCCGCAGATACGCAGTATTTT.

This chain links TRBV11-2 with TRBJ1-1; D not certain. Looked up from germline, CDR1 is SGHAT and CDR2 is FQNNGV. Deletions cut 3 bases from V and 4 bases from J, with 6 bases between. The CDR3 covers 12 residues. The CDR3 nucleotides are TGTGCCAGCAGCTTGAGTGCCACTGAAGCTTTCTTT. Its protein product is CASSLSATEAFF.

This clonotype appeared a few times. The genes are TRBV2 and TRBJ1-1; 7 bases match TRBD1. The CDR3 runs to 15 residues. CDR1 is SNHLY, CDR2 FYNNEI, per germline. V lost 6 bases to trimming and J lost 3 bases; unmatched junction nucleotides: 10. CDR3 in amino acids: CASSIDYRGDTEAFF. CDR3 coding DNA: TGTGCCAGCAGCATAGACTACAGGGGAGACACTGAAGCTTTCTTT.

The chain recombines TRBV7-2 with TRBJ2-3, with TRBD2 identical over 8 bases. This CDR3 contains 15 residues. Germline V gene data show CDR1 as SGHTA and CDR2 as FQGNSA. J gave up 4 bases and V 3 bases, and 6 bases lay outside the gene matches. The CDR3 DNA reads TGTGCCAGCAGCTTTAGCGGGGTCGATTCAGATACGCAGTATTTT. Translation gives CASSFSGVDSDTQYF.

The CDR3 sequence is CASSQDLQARGQPQHF. As DNA, the CDR3 is TGCGCCAGCAGCCAAGATCTGCAGGCCCGAGGGCAGCCCCAGCATTTT. The chain couples TRBV4-1 to TRBJ1-5; D not resolved. CDR3 length: 16 amino acids. Trimming took 0 bases from V and 7 from J, leaving 16 bases between them. Germline CDR1 and CDR2: MGHRA and YSYEKL.

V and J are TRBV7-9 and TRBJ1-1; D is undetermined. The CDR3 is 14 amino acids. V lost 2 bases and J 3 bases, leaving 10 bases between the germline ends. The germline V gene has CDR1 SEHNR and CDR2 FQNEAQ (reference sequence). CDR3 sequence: CASSLLGQDTEAFF. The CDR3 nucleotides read TGTGCCAGCAGCTTATTAGGTCAGGACACTGAAGCTTTCTTT.

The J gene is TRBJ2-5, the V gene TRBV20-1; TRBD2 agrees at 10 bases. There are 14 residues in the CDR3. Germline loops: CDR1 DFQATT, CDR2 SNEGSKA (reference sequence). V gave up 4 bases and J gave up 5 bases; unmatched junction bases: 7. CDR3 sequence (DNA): TGCAGTGCTAATACCGGGACTAGCGTTGAGACCCAGTACTTC. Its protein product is CSANTGTSVETQYF.